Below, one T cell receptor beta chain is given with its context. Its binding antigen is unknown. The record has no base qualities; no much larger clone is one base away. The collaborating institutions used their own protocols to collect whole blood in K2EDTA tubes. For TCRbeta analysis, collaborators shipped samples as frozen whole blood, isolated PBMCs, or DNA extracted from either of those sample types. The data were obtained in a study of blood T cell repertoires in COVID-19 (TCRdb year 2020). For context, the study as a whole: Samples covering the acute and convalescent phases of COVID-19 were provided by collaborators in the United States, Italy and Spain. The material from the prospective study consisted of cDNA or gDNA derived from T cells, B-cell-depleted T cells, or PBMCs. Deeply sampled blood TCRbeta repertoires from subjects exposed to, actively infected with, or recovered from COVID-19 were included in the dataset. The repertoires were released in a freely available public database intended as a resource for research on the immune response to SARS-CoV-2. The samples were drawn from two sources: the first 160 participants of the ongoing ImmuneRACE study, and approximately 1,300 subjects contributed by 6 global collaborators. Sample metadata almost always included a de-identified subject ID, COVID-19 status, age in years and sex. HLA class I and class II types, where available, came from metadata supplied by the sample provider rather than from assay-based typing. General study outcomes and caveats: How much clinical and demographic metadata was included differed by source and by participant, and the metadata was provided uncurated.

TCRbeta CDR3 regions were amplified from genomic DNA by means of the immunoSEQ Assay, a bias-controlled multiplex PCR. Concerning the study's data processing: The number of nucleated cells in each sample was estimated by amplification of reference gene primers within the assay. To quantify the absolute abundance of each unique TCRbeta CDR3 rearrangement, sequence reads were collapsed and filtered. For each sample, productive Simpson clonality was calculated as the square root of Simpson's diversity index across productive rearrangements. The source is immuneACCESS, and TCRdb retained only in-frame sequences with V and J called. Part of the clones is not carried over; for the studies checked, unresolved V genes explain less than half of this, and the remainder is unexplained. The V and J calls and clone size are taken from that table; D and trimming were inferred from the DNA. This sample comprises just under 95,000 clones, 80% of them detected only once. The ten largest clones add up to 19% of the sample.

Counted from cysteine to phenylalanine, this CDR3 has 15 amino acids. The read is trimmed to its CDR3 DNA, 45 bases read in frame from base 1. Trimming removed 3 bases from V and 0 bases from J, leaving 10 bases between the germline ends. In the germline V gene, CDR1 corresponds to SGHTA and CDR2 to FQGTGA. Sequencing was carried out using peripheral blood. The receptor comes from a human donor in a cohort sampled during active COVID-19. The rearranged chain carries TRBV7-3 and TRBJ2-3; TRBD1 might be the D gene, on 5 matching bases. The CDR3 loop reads CASSLLGESTDTQYF. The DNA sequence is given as TGTGCCAGCAGCTTGTTAGGGGAAAGCACAGATACGCAGTATTTT.